This T cell receptor (beta chain) was recovered during a study of control samples from healthy donors and cancer patients. Assay: immunoSEQ multiplex PCR; the TCRdb copy retains only in-frame clones and omits some. The data contain approximately 97,000 clones, around four fifths of them singletons. The receptor was derived from a man younger than 40 in good health. The source material was blood.

CDR3 sequence: CASSYSRQGDSPLHF. The CDR3 DNA is TGTGCCAGCAGTTACTCTAGGCAGGGTGATTCACCCCTCCACTTT. The chain carries TRBV6-5 and TRBJ1-6; tentatively, D is TRBD1 (5 bases). Germline CDR1 MNHEY, CDR2 SVGAGI. The CDR3 has 15 amino acids. V lost 0 bases to trimming and J lost 8 bases, with 11 bases between them.